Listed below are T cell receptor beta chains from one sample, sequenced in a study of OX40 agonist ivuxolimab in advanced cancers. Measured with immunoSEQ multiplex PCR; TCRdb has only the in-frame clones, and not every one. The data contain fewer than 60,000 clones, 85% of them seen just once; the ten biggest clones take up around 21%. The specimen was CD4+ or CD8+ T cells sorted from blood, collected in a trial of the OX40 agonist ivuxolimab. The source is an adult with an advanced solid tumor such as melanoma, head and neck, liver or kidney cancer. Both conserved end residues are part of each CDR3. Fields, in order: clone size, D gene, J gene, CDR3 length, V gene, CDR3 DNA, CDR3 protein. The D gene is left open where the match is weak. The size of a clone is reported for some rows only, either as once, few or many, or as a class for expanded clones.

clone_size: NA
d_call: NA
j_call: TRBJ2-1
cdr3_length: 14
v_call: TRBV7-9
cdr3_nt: TGTGCCAGCAGCTTAGTAACCGGGACGGATGAGCAGTTCTTC
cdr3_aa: CASSLVTGTDEQFF

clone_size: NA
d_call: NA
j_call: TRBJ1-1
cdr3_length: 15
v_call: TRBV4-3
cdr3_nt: TGCGCCAGCAGCCAAGATCAGGGGATGAACACTGAAGCTTTCTTT
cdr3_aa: CASSQDQGMNTEAFF

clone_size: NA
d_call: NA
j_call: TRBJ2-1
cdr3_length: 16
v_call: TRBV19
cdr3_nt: TGTGCCAGTAGTATAACTGAGGGATTGTCCTACAATGAGCAGTTCTTC
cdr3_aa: CASSITEGLSYNEQFF

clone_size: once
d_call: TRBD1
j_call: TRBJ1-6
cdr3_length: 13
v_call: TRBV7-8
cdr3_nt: TGTGCCAGCAGCCCAGGGGGCGGTGCACCCCTCCACTTT
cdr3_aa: CASSPGGGAPLHF

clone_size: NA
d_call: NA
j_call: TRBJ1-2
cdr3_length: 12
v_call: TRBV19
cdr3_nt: TGTGCCTCATCCCCAGACAGTTATGGCTACACCTTC
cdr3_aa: CASSPDSYGYTF

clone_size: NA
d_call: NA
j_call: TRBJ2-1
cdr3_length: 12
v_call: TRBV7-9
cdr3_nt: TGTGCCAGCAGCTCCTTATACAATGAGCAGTTCTTC
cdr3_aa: CASSSLYNEQFF

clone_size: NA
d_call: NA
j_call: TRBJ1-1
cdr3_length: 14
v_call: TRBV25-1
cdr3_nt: TGTGCCAGCAGTGAATTTCTGGACAATTCTGAAGCTTTCTTT
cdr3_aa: CASSEFLDNSEAFF

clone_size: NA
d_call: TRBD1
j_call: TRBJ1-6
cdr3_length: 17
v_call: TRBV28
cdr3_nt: TGTGCCAGCAGTTCGTACGACAGGGGCCCCCTTAATTCACCCCTCCACTTT
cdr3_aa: CASSSYDRGPLNSPLHF

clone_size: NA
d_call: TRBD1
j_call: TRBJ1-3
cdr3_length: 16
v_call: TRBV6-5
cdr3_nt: TGTGCCAGCAGTTACCTAGGACAGGGCTCTGGAAACACCATATATTTT
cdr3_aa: CASSYLGQGSGNTIYF

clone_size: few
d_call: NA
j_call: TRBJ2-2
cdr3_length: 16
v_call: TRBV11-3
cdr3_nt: TGTGCCAGCAGCGATCGACAGAGATCGAACACCGGGGAGCTGTTTTTT
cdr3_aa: CASSDRQRSNTGELFF

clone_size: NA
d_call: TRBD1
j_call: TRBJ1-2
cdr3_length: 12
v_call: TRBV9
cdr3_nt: TGTGCCAGCAGCGAGGGGGCCCTGGGCTACACCTTC
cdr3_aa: CASSEGALGYTF